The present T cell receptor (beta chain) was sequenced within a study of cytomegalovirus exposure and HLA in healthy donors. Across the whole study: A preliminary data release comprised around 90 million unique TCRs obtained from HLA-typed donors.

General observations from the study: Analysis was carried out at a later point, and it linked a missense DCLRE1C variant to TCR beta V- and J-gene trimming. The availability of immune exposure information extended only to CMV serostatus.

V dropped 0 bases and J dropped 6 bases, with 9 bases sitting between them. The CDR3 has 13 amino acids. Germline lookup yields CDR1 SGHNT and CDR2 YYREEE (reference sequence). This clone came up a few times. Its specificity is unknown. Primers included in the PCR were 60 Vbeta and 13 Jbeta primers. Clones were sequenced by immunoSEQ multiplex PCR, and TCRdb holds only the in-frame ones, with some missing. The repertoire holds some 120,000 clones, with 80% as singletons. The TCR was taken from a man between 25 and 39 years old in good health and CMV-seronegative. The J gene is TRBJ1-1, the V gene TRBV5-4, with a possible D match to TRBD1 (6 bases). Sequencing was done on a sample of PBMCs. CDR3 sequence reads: CASSLVGGPEAFF. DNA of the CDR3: TGTGCCAGCAGCTTGGTTGGGGGCCCTGAAGCTTTCTTT. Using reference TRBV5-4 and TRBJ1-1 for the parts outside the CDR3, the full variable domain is ETGVTQSPTHLIKTRGQQVTLRCSSQSGHNTVSWYQQALGQGPQFIFQYYREEENGRGNFPPRFSGLQFPNYSSELNVNALELDDSALYLCASSLVGGPEAFFGQGTRLTVV.